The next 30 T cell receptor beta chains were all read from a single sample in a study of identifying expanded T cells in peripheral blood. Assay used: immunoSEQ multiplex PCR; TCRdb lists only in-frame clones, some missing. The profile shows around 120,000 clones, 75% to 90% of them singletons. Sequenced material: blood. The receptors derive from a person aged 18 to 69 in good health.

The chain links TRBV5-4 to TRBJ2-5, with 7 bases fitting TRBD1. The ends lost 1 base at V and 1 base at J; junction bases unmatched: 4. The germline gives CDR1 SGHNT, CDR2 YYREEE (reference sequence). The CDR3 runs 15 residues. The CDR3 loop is CASSLKRQGQETQYF. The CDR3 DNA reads TGTGCCAGCAGCTTGAAGAGACAGGGCCAAGAGACCCAGTACTTC. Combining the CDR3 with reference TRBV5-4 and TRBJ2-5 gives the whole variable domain ETGVTQSPTHLIKTRGQQVTLRCSSQSGHNTVSWYQQALGQGPQFIFQYYREEENGRGNFPPRFSGLQFPNYSSELNVNALELDDSALYLCASSLKRQGQETQYFGPGTRLLVL.

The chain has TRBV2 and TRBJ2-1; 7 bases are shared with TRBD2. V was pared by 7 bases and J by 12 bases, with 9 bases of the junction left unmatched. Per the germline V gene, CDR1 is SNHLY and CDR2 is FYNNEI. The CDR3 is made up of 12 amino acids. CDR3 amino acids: CASTQREPRQFF. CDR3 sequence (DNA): TGTGCCAGCACCCAGCGGGAACCGCGGCAGTTCTTC.

The CDR3 sequence is CTSSQDREGGPSGLLTDTQYF. The CDR3 DNA is TGCACCAGCAGCCAAGATCGGGAGGGGGGGCCTTCAGGGCTCCTCACAGATACGCAGTATTTT. V and J are TRBV1 and TRBJ2-3; the D call TRBD2 from the table was never checked on the DNA. TRBV1 is described as a pseudogene. The CDR3 covers 21 residues.

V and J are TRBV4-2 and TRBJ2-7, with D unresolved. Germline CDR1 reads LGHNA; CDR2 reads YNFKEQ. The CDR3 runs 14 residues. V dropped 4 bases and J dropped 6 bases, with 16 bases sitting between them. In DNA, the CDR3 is TGTGCCAGCAGCCCCCGACCCCCCGGGTCCGAGCAGTACTTC. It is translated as CASSPRPPGSEQYF.

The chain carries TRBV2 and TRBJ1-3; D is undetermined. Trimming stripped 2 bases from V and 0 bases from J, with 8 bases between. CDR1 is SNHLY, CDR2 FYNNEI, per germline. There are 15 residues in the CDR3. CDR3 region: CASSEKGSSGNTIYF. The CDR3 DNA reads TGTGCCAGCAGTGAAAAAGGAAGCTCTGGAAACACCATATATTTT.

The CDR3 loop is CASSSRMTDTQYF. CDR3 nucleotides: TGTGCCAGCAGCTCGCGCATGACAGATACGCAGTATTTT. The J gene is TRBJ2-3, the V gene TRBV7-8; D remains unclear. The V end lost 4 bases, the J end lost 3 bases, and 8 bases lay between the germline ends. This CDR3 contains 13 residues. CDR1 SGHVS and CDR2 FQNEAQ come from the germline V gene.

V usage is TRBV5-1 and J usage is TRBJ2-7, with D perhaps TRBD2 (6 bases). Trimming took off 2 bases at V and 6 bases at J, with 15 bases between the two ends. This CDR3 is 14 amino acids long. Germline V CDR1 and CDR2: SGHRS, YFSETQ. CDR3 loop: CASSFGGLGSEQYF. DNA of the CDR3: TGCGCCAGCAGCTTCGGGGGTCTAGGGAGCGAGCAGTACTTC.

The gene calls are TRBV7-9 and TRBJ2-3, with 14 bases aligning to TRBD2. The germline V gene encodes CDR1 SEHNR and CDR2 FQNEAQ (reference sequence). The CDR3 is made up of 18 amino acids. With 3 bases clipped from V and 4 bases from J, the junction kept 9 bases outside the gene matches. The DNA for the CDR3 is TGTGCCAGCAGCTTCCATTGGACTAGCGGGGGGACAGCAGATACGCAGTATTTT. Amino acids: CASSFHWTSGGTADTQYF.

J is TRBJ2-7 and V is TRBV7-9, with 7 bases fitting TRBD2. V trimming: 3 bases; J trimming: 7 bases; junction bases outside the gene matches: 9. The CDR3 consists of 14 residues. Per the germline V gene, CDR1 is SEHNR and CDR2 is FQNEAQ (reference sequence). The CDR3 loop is CASSFGLVGEEQYF. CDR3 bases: TGTGCCAGCAGCTTCGGACTAGTTGGTGAGGAGCAGTACTTC.

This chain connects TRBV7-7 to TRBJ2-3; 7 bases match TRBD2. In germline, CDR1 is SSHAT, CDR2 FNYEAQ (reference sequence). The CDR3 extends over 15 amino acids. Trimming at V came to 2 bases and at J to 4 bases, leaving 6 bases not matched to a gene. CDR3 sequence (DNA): TGTGCCAGCAGCTTATGGGCGGGAGACGCAGATACGCAGTATTTT. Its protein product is CASSLWAGDADTQYF.

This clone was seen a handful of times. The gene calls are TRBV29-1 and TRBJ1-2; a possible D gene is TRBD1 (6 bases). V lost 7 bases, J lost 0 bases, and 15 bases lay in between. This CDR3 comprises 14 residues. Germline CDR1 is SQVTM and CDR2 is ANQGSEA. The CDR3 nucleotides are TGCAGCGGAGTCGGCACAGGGTCTAACTATGGCTACACCTTC. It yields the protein CSGVGTGSNYGYTF.

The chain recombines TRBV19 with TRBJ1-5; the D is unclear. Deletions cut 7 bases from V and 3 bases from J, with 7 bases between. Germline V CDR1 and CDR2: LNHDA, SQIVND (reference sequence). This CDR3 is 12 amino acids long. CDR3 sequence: CASNYANQPQHF. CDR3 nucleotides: TGTGCCAGTAATTACGCCAATCAGCCCCAGCATTTT.

CDR3 nucleotide sequence: TGTGCCAGCAGCGTAGACCAGGGACTAGCGGGGGGGAATGAGCAGTTCTTC. Translated: CASSVDQGLAGGNEQFF. V gene TRBV9 combines with J gene TRBJ2-1, with 16 positions matching TRBD2. The CDR3 sequence is 17 residues long. Germline V gene sequence: CDR1 SGDLS, CDR2 YYNGEE. V was clipped by 0 bases and J by 7 bases; unmatched bases: 4.

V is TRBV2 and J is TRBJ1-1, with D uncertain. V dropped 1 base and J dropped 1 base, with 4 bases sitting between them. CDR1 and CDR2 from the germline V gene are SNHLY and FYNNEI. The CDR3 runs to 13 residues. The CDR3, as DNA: TGTGCCAGCAGTGAAGAGGGGAACACTGAAGCTTTCTTT. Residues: CASSEEGNTEAFF.

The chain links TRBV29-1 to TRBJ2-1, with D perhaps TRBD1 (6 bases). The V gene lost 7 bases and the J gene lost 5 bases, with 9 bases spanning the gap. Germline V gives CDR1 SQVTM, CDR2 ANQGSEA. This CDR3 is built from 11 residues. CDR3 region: CSARDNNEQFF. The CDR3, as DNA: TGCAGCGCTCGGGACAACAATGAGCAGTTCTTC.

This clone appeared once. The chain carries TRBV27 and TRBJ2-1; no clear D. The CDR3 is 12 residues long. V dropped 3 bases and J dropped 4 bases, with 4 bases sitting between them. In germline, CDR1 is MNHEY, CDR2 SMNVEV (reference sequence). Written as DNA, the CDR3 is TGTGCCAGCAGTTTTGGGTACAATGAGCAGTTCTTC. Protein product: CASSFGYNEQFF.

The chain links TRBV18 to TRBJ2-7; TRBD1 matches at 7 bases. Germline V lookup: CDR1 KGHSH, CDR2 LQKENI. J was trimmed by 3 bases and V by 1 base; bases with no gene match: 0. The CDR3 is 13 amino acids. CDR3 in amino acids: CASSPRDSYEQYF. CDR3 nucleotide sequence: TGTGCCAGCTCACCACGGGACAGCTACGAGCAGTACTTC.

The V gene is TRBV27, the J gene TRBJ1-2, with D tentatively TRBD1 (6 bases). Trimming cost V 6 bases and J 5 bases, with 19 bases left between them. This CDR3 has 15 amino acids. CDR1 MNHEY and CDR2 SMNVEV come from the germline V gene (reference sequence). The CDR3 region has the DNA TGTGCCAGCAGAAGTCAGACGGGGGGCTCTTATGGCTACACCTTC. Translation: CASRSQTGGSYGYTF.

CDR3 sequence reads: CASSFRSPPGSEAFF. CDR3 DNA: TGTGCCAGCAGCTTTCGGAGCCCTCCAGGGAGTGAAGCTTTCTTT. This rearrangement joins TRBV7-2 to TRBJ1-1; tentatively, D is TRBD1 (5 bases). The V end lost 3 bases, the J end lost 7 bases, and 18 bases lay between the germline ends. The CDR3 is 15 amino acids. Germline V gene lookup returns CDR1 SGHTA and CDR2 FQGNSA.

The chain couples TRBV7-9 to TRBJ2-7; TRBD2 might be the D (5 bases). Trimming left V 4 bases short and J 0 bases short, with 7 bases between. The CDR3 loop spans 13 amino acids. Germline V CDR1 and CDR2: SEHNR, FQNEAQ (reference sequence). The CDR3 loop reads CASSSDSSYEQYF. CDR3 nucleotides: TGTGCCAGCAGCTCGGACTCCTCCTACGAGCAGTACTTC.

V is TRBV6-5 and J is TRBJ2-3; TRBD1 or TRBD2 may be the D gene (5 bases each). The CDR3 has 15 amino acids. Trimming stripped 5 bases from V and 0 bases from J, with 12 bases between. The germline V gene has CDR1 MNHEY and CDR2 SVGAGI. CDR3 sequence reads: CASSPGAPSTDTQYF. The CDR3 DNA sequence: TGTGCCAGCAGTCCCGGGGCCCCTAGCACAGATACGCAGTATTTT.

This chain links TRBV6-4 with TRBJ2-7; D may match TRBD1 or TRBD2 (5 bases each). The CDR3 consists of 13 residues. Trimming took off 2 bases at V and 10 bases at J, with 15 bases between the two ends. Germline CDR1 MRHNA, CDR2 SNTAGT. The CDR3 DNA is TGTGCCAGCAGTGACAGAAAACAGGAGGTACAGTACTTC. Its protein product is CASSDRKQEVQYF.

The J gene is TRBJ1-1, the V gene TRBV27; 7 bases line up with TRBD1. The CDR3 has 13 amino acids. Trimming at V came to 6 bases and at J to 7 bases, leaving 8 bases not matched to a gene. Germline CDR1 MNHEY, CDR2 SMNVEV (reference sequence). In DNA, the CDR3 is TGTGCCAGCAGCCCGAACACAGGGGATGAAGCTTTCTTT. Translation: CASSPNTGDEAFF.

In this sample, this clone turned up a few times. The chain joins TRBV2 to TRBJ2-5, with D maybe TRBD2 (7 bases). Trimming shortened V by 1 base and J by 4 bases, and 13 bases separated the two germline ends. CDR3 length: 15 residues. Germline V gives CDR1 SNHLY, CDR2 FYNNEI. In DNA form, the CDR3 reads TGTGCCAGCAGTGAAGTTGAGGGGGGGTTAGAGACCCAGTACTTC. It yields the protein CASSEVEGGLETQYF.

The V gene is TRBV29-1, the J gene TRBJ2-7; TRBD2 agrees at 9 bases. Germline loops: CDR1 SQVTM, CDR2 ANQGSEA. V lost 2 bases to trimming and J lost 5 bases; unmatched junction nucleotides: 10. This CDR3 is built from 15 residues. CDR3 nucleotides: TGCAGCGTTGAAAATGGGGCGGGAGGGCCGCACGAGCAGTACTTC. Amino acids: CSVENGAGGPHEQYF.

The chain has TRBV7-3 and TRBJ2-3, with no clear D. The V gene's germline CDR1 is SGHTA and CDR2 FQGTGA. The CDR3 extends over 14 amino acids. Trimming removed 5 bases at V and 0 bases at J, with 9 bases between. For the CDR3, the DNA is TGTGCCAGCAGCCCCCTTGAGAGCACAGATACGCAGTATTTT. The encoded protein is CASSPLESTDTQYF.

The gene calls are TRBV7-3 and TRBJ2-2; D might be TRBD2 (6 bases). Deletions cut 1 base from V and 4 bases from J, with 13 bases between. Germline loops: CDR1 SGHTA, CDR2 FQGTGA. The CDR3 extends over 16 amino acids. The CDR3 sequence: CASSLSNSGLTGELFF. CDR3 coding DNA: TGTGCCAGCAGCTTAAGTAATAGCGGCCTCACCGGGGAGCTGTTTTTT.

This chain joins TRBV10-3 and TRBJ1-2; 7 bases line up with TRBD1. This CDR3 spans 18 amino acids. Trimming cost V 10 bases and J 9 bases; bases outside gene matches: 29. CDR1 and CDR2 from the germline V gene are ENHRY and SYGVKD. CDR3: CATQGRDTGTDLVRSYTF. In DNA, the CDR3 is TGTGCCACTCAGGGGAGGGATACCGGGACAGACCTCGTTCGGAGCTACACCTTC.

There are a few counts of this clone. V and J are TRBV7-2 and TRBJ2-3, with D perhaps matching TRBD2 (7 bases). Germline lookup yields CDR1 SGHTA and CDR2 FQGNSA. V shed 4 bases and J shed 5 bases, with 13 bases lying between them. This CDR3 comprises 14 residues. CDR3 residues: CASSSEGGRDTQYF. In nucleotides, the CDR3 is TGTGCCAGCAGCTCGGAGGGGGGGAGAGATACGCAGTATTTT.

CDR3 in DNA: TGTGCCAGTAGCCAAGCAAGTGGGTACTTGAACACTGAAGCTTTCTTT. Protein: CASSQASGYLNTEAFF. The chain joins TRBV19 to TRBJ1-1; D call uncertain. CDR1 is LNHDA and CDR2 is SQIVND in the germline V gene (reference sequence). This CDR3 comprises 16 residues. Deletions cut 6 bases from V and 0 bases from J, with 17 bases between.